The sample holds one count of the clone carrying this TCR beta chain. Its antigen is still unknown. The data stem from a study of CD8 T cell repertoires and HIV-1 epitope variants. Study context: Separate wells received one of Twenty-five Gag or Nef variant peptides. Epitopes were three Gag families plus Nef HW9 and YT9.

Assay used: immunoSEQ multiplex PCR; TCRdb lists only in-frame clones, some missing. The sample includes about 2,600 clones, roughly 72% of them seen just once. The CDR3 consists of 13 residues. V was trimmed by 7 bases and J by 2 bases, leaving 11 bases between them. Germline V gives CDR1 MNHNS, CDR2 SASEGT. The sequence came from a male donor with HIV. The chain employs TRBV6-1 and TRBJ1-1; D possibly corresponds to TRBD1 (6 bases). The sequencing sample was made of cultured CD8+ T cells derived from PBMCs. This CDR3 is CASNDRPNTEAFF. The CDR3, as DNA: TGTGCCAGCAATGACAGGCCAAACACTGAAGCTTTCTTT.